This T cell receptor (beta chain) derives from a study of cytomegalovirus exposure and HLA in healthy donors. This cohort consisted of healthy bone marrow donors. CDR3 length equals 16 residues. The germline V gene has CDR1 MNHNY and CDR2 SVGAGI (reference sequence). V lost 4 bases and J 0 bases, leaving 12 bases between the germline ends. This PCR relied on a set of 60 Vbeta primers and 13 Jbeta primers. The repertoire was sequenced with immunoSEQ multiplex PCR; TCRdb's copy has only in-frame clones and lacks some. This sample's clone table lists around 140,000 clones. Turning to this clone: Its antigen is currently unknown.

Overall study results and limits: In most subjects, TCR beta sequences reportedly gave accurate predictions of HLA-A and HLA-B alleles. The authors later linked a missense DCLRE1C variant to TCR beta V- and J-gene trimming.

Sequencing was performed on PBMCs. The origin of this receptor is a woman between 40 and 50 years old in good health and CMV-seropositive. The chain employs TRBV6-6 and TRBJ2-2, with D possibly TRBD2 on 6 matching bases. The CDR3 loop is CASSLAEVTNTGELFF. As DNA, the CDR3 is TGTGCCAGCAGTTTAGCGGAGGTCACGAACACCGGGGAGCTGTTTTTT.